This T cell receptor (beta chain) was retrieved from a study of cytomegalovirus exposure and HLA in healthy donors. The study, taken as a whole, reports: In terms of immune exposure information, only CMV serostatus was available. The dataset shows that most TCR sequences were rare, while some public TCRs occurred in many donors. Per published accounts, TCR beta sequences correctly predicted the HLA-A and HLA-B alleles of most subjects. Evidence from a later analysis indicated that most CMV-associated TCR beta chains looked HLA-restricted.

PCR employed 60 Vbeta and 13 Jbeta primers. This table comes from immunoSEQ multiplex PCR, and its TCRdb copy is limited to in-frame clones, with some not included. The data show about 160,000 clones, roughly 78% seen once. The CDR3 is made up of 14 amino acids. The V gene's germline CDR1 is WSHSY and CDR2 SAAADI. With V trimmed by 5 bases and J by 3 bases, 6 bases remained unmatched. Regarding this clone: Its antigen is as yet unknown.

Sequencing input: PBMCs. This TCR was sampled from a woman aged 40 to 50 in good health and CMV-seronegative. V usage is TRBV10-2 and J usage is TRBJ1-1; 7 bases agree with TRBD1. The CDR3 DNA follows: TGCGCCAGCAGTTTTTCCGACAGGGACACTGAAGCTTTCTTT. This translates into CASSFSDRDTEAFF.